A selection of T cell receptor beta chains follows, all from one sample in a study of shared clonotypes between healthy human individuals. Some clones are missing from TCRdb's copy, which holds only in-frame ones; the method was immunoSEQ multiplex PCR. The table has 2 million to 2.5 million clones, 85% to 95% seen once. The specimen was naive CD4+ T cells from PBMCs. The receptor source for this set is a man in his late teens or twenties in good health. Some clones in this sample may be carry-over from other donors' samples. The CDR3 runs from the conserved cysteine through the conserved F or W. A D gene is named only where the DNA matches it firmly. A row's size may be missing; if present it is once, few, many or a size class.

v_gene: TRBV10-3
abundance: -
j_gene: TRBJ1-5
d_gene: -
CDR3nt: TGTGCCATCAGGTCCGGAGATGGCAATCAGCCCCAGCATTTT
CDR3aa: CAIRSGDGNQPQHF

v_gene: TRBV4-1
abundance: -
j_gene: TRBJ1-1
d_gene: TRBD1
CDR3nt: TGCGCCAGCAGCCACCGTCGGGTCGGGACAGGGCCTATGAACACTGAAGCTTTCTTT
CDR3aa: CASSHRRVGTGPMNTEAFF

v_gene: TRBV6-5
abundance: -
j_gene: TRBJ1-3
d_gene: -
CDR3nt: TGTGCCAGCAGTTACTCGTGGACTTTCTCTGGAAACACCATATATTTT
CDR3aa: CASSYSWTFSGNTIYF

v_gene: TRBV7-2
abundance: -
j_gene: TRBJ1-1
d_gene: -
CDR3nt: TGTGCCAGCAGCTTGCGGATGGGGGGAGAAGCTTTCTTT
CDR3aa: CASSLRMGGEAFF

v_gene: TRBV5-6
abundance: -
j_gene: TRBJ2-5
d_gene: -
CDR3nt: TGTGCCAGCAGCTTGAGTTGGGGGACCCAAGAGACCCAGTACTTC
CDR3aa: CASSLSWGTQETQYF

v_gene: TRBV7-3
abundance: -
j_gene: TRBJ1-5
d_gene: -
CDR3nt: TGTGCCAGCAGCCCTACAGGGTTTGGGCAGCCCCAGCATTTT
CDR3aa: CASSPTGFGQPQHF

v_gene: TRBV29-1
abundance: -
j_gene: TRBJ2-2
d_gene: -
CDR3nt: TGCAGCGTTGGGAGGGTCGCCGGGGAGCTGTTTTTT
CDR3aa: CSVGRVAGELFF

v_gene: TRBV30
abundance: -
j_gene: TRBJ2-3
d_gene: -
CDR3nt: TGTGCCTGGAGTGCGGGAGCAGATACGCAGTATTTT
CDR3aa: CAWSAGADTQYF

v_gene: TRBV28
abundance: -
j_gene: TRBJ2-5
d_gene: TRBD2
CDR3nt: TGTGCCAGCAGATCCCCCCCGGGAGGTGGCCAAGAGACCCAGTACTTC
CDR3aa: CASRSPPGGGQETQYF

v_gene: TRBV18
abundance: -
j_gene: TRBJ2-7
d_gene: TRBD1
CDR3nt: TGTGCCAGCTCCCCCGGGACAGGGTCCTCCTACGAGCAGTACTTC
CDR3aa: CASSPGTGSSYEQYF

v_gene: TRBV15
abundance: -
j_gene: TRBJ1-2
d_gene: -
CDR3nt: TGTGCCACCAGCAGAGAATCGGCGGGACCGCCTCACTATGGCTACACCTTC
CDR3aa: CATSRESAGPPHYGYTF

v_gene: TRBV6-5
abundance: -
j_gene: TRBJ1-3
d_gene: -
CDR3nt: TGTGCCAGCAGGCCACCCAGGCTGAACACCATATATTTT
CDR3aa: CASRPPRLNTIYF

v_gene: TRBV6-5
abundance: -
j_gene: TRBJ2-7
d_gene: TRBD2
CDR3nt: TGTGCCAGCAGTTCCCATCTAGCGGGAGGGCCGAGCGAGCAGTACTTC
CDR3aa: CASSSHLAGGPSEQYF

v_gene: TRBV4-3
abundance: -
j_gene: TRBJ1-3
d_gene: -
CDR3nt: TGCGCCAGCAGCCAAGTAACGGCAATTGGAAACACCATATATTTT
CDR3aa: CASSQVTAIGNTIYF

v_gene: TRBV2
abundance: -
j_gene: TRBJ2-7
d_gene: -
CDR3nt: TGTGCCAGCATAATTCTCCGGGGAGTAGACGAGCAGTACTTC
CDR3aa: CASIILRGVDEQYF

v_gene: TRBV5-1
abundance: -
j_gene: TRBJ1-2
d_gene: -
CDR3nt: TGCGCCAGCAGTCACGGGGCTCCCCTGCGTGATGGCTACACCTTC
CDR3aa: CASSHGAPLRDGYTF

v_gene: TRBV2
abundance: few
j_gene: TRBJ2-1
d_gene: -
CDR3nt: TGTGCCAGCAGTGAAATTCAAGGGGTCGATGAGCAGTTCTTC
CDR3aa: CASSEIQGVDEQFF

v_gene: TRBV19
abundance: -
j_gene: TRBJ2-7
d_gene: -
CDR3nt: TGTGCCAGTAGTAGTGCGGCAGGGCAGTACGAGCAGTACTTC
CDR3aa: CASSSAAGQYEQYF

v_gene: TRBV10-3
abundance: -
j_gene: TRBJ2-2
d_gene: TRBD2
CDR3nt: TGTGCCAAATCCCCGGGACTAGCGGGACCCGGGGAGCTGTTTTTT
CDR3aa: CAKSPGLAGPGELFF

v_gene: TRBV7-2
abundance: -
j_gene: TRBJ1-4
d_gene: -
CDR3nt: TGTGCCAGCAGCGCGGGCGGGAATGAAAAACTGTTTTTT
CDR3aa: CASSAGGNEKLFF

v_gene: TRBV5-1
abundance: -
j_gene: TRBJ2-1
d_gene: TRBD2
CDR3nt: TGCGCCAGCAGCCCGAAAGTCGGACTAGCGGGAGGCGATGAGCAGTTCTTC
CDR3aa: CASSPKVGLAGGDEQFF

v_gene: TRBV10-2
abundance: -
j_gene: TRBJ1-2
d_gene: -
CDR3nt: TGCGCCAGCAGTGACGTCTCAGGGGGCTACACCTTC
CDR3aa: CASSDVSGGYTF

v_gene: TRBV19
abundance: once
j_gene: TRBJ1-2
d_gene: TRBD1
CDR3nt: TGTGCCAGTACCCCGGGGGACAGCACCCGAGATTGGGGCTACACCTTC
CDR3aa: CASTPGDSTRDWGYTF

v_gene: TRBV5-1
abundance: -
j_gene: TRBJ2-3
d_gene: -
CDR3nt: TGCGCCAGCAGCTACGGGACGGCGAATAGCCCAGATACGCAGTATTTT
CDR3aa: CASSYGTANSPDTQYF

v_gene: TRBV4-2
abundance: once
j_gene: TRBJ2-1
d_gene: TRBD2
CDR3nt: TGTGCCAGCAGCCATACCGGGACTAGCGGGAACAATGAGCAGTTCTTC
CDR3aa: CASSHTGTSGNNEQFF

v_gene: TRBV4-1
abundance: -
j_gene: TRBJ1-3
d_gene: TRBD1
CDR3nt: TGCGCCAGCAGCCAAGAACCCCGGGACAGCTCTGGAAACACCATATATTTT
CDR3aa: CASSQEPRDSSGNTIYF

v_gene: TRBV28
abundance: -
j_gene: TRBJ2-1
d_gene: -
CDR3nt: TGTGCCAGCAGTTCCAGGGTGAGGCAGTTCTTC
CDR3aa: CASSSRVRQFF

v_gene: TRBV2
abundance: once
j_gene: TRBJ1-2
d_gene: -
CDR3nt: TGTGCCAGCGGACCGGGGACACTTGCTAACTATGGCTACACCTTC
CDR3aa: CASGPGTLANYGYTF

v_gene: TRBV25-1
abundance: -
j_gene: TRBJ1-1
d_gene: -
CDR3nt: TGTGCCAGCAGAGGGGGTCTGAACACTGAAGCTTTCTTT
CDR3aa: CASRGGLNTEAFF

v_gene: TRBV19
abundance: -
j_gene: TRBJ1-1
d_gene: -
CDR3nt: TGTGCCAGTAGTATAGCTAGGGGAGACGGCACTGAAGCTTTCTTT
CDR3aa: CASSIARGDGTEAFF

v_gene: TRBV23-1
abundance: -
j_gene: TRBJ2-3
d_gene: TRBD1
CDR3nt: TGCGCCAGCAGACATAATGACAGGGATGGGACAGATACGCAGTATTTT
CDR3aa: CASRHNDRDGTDTQYF

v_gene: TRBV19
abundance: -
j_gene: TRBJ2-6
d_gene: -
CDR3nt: TGTGCCAGTGGGGCTTTGGGCTCTGGGGCCAACGTCCTGACTTTC
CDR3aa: CASGALGSGANVLTF

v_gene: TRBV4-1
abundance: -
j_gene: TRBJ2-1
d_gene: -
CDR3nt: TGCGCCAGCAGCCTTACCGGGGGGCAGGGCCTGTTCTTC
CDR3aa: CASSLTGGQGLFF

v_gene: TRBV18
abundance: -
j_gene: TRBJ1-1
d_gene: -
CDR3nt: TGTGCCAGCTCACCCGGGGGGGCAGAAGGGGCTGAAGCTTTCTTT
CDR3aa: CASSPGGAEGAEAFF

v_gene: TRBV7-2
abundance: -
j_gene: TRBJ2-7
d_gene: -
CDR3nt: TGTGCCAGCAGCTCCGGGCCCTACGAGCAGTACTTC
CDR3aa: CASSSGPYEQYF

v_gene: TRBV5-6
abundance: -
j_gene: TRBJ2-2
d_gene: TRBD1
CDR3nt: TGTGCCAGCAGCTTGGACAGGGGGCGCGACACCGGGGAGCTGTTTTTT
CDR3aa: CASSLDRGRDTGELFF

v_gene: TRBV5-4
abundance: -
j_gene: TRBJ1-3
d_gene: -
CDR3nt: TGTGCCAGCAGCCCTCTGGGGGCCTCACTCTCTGGAAACACCATATATTTT
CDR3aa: CASSPLGASLSGNTIYF

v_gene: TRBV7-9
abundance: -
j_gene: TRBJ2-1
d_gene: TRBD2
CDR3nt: TGTGCCAGCAGCCCGCTGGGGGGAACTAGCGGGAGGAATGAGCAGTTCTTC
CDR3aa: CASSPLGGTSGRNEQFF

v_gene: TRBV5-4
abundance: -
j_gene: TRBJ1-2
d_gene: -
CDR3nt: TGTGCCAGCAGCTTGGATAGGGTTAACTATGGCTACACCTTC
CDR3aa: CASSLDRVNYGYTF

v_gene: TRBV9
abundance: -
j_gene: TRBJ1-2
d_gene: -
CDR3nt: TGTGCCAGCAGCGCACGGGATTCTAACTATGGCTACACCTTC
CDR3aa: CASSARDSNYGYTF

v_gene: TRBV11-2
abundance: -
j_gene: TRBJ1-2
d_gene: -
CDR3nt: TGTGCCAGCAGCCCCGACCGTGACTATGGCTACACCTTC
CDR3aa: CASSPDRDYGYTF

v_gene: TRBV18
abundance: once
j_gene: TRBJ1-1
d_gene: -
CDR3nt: TGTGCCAGCTCACCGGGGTTGGCCAGAGATTTAGAAGCTTTCTTT
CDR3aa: CASSPGLARDLEAFF

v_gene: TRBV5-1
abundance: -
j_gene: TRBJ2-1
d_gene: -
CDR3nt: TGCGCCAGCAGCTTTGCTTCCAATGAGCAGTTCTTC
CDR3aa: CASSFASNEQFF

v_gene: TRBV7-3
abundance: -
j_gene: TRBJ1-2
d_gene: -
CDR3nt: TGTGCCAGCAGCTTAACCAGAGCCTATGGCTACACCTTC
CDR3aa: CASSLTRAYGYTF

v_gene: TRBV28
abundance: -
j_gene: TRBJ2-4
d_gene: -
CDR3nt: TGTGCCAGTCGTGCAGAGTTAGCCAAAAACATTCAGTACTTC
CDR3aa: CASRAELAKNIQYF

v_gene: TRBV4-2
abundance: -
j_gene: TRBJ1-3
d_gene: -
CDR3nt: TGTGCCAGCAGCCAAGATTTGGGGGCTGGAAACACCATATATTTT
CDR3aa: CASSQDLGAGNTIYF

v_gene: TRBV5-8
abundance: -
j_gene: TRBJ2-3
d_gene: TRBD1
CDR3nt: TGTGCCAGCAGCACGGACAGGGGGCCAGATACGCAGTATTTT
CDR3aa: CASSTDRGPDTQYF

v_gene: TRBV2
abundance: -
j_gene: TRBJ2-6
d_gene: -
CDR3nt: TGTGCCAGCAGCCCCAATGGGGCAGGATTCTCTGGGGCCAACGTCCTGACTTTC
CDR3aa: CASSPNGAGFSGANVLTF

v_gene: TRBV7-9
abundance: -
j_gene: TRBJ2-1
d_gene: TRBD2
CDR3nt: TGTGCCAGCAGCTTAGGACTAGCGAGCTCCTACAATGAGCAGTTCTTC
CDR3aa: CASSLGLASSYNEQFF

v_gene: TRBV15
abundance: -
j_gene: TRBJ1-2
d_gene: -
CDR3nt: TGTGCCACCAGCAGTTCCCCAGGTCTTAGGGACTATGGCTACACCTTC
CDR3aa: CATSSSPGLRDYGYTF

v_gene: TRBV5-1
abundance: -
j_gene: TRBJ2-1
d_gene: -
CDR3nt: TGCGCCAGCAGCTACAGCGGCTTTGGAAATGAGCAGTTCTTC
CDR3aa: CASSYSGFGNEQFF

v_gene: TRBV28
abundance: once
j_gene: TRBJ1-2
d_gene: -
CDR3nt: TGTGCCAGCAGATCACAGGGTTTTTATGGCTACACCTTC
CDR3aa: CASRSQGFYGYTF

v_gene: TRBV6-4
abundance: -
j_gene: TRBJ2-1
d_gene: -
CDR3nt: TGTGCCAGCAGTGACGCTGGCAGGACCTACAATGAGCAGTTCTTC
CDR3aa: CASSDAGRTYNEQFF

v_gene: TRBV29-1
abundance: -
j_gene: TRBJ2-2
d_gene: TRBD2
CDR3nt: TGCAGCGTCGGAAAGGGACTAGCCAACACCGGGGAGCTGTTTTTT
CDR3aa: CSVGKGLANTGELFF

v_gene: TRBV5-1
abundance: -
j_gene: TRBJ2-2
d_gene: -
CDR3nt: TGCGCCAGCAGCTTGGTGGCTATCCCTGCCACTGGGGAGCTGTTTTTT
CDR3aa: CASSLVAIPATGELFF

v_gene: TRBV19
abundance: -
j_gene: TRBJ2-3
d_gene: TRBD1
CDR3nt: TGTGCCAGCGGACAGGGGATGGGTACGCAGTATTTT
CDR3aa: CASGQGMGTQYF

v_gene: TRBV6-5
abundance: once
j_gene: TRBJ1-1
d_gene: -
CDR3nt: TGTGCCAGCAGTCCCTCACAGGTTATGAACACTGAAGCTTTCTTT
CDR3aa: CASSPSQVMNTEAFF

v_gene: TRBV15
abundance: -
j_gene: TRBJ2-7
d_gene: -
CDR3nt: TGTGCCACCAGCAGAGGGTCCCAGGGGCTGTACTTC
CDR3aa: CATSRGSQGLYF

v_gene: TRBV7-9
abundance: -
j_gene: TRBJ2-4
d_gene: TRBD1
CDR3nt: TGTGCCAGCAGCCGAGGGGGCCCCAAAAACATTCAGTACTTC
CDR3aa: CASSRGGPKNIQYF